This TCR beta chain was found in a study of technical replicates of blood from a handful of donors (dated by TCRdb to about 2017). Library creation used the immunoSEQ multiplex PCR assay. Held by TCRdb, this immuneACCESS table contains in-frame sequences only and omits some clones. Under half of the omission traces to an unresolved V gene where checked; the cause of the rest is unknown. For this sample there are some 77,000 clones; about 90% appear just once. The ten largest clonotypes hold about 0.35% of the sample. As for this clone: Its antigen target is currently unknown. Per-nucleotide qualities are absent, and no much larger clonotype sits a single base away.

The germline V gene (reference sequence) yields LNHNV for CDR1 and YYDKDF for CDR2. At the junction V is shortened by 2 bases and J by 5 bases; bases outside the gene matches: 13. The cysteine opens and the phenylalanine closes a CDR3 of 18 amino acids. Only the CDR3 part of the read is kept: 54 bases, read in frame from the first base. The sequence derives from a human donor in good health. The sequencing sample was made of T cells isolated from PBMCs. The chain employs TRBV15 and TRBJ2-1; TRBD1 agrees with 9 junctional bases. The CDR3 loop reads CATSRTILTGGIDNEQFF. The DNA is TGTGCCACCAGCAGAACTATTCTGACAGGGGGAATCGACAATGAGCAGTTCTTC.